One T cell receptor (beta chain) is described in this entry. This sample was included in a study of Ad26.COV2.S vaccination and SARS-CoV-2 variants. Using immunoSEQ multiplex PCR, the repertoire was profiled, and TCRdb retains in-frame clones only, with some absent. Of under 500,000 clones in the sample, 80% to 95% were seen once. The treatment was: roughly 19 received Ad26.COV2.S at low or high dose, single or two shots; roughly five received placebo; per-sample allocation not given. Material that was analyzed had been drawn on day 63 after the first vaccine or placebo injection. Boston supplied an adult donor aged 18-55 years. Trimming removed 0 bases from V and 2 bases from J, with 6 bases in between. Germline V CDR1 and CDR2: SGHRS, YFSETQ. The CDR3 contains 14 residues.

The TCR originated in a person between 18 and 59 years old who received the Ad26.COV2.S COVID-19 vaccine or a placebo. The chain is built from TRBV5-1 and TRBJ1-5; D gene unclear. This specimen consisted of peripheral blood, obtained in a trial of Ad26.COV2.S vaccine versus placebo. The CDR3 region has the DNA TGCGCCAGCAGCTTGGCAAAGGGCAATCAGCCCCAGCATTTT. Translation gives CASSLAKGNQPQHF.